A selection of T cell receptor beta chains follows, all from one sample in a study of cytomegalovirus exposure and HLA in healthy donors. The method was immunoSEQ multiplex PCR; TCRdb's version includes in-frame clones alone and lacks a portion of them. The sample comprises about 110,000 clones, 78% of which are singletons, and around 1.3% rests with the top ten. The source material was PBMCs. Every receptor here comes from a woman younger than 45 in good health and CMV-seronegative. CDR3s include the opening cysteine and the closing phenylalanine or tryptophan. A D gene is named only where the DNA matches it firmly. Some rows mark clone size as missing; the rest say once, few, many or name a class of expanded clone.

TRBJ2-3	TRBD2	NA	TRBV4-1	CASSLAGDTDTQYF	TGCGCCAGCAGCTTAGCGGGAGACACAGATACGCAGTATTTT
TRBJ2-3	NA	NA	TRBV29-1	CSVEIWATQTRTDTQYF	TGCAGCGTTGAGATTTGGGCTACTCAAACCCGCACAGATACGCAGTATTTT
TRBJ2-2	TRBD1	NA	TRBV4-3	CASSLDRGNTGELFF	TGCGCCAGCAGCCTAGACAGGGGGAACACCGGGGAGCTGTTTTTT
TRBJ1-2	TRBD1	NA	TRBV5-1	CASSLEGQSYGYTF	TGCGCCAGCAGCTTGGAGGGACAGAGCTATGGCTACACCTTC
TRBJ2-5	NA	NA	TRBV5-4	CASSFGFAEETQYF	TGTGCCAGCAGCTTCGGGTTTGCAGAAGAGACCCAGTACTTC
TRBJ2-7	NA	NA	TRBV2	CASSESRDYEQYF	TGTGCCAGCAGTGAATCCAGGGACTACGAGCAGTACTTC
TRBJ1-1	NA	NA	TRBV4-1	CASSQGYRAGTEAFF	TGCGCCAGCAGCCAAGGATACAGGGCCGGAACTGAAGCTTTCTTT
TRBJ2-3	TRBD2	NA	TRBV4-2	CASSQVPGTSGGGGTDTQYF	TGTGCCAGCAGCCAAGTTCCCGGGACTAGCGGTGGAGGAGGCACAGATACGCAGTATTTT
TRBJ2-5	NA	NA	TRBV6-6	CASSYSTAGKGTQYF	TGTGCCAGCAGTTACTCCACGGCGGGGAAAGGGACCCAGTACTTC
TRBJ1-1	TRBD1	NA	TRBV30	CAWGAGTGSTEAFF	TGTGCCTGGGGGGCCGGGACAGGGAGCACTGAAGCTTTCTTT
TRBJ2-7	NA	NA	TRBV15	CATSPRTALYEQYF	TGTGCCACCAGCCCCCGGACAGCCCTTTACGAGCAGTACTTC
TRBJ2-2	TRBD2	few	TRBV4-3	CASSAGLAGAGELFF	TGCGCCAGCAGTGCGGGACTAGCGGGAGCCGGGGAGCTGTTTTTT
TRBJ1-1	NA	few	TRBV10-3	CAISGAGANTEAFF	TGTGCCATCAGTGGAGCAGGCGCGAACACTGAAGCTTTCTTT
TRBJ1-2	TRBD1	NA	TRBV4-3	CASSQATGGEDGYTF	TGCGCCAGCAGCCAAGCGACAGGGGGCGAAGATGGCTACACCTTC
TRBJ1-2	NA	few	TRBV29-1	CSVVRGYGYTF	TGCAGCGTGGTCCGGGGGTATGGCTACACCTTC
TRBJ1-1	NA	once	TRBV30	CAGLSSTEAFF	TGTGCCGGACTGTCAAGCACTGAAGCTTTCTTT
TRBJ1-1	NA	once	TRBV29-1	CSVVPWGESEAFF	TGCAGCGTTGTCCCCTGGGGAGAATCTGAAGCTTTCTTT
TRBJ1-1	TRBD1	NA	TRBV28	CASSPGQAYTEAFF	TGTGCCAGCAGTCCGGGACAGGCCTACACTGAAGCTTTCTTT
TRBJ2-3	NA	NA	TRBV9	CASSVWVGVTDTQYF	TGTGCCAGCAGCGTATGGGTAGGGGTCACAGATACGCAGTATTTT
TRBJ2-1	TRBD2	NA	TRBV4-1	CASSKASGNSYNEQFF	TGCGCCAGCAGCAAAGCGAGCGGGAATTCCTACAATGAGCAGTTCTTC
TRBJ2-1	TRBD2	once	TRBV7-2	CASSLDYSGSINEQFF	TGTGCCAGCAGCTTAGACTATAGCGGGAGTATCAATGAGCAGTTCTTC
TRBJ2-3	TRBD1	NA	TRBV7-2	CASSPRDRPGNTQYF	TGTGCCAGCAGCCCCCGGGACAGGCCGGGGAATACGCAGTATTTT
TRBJ1-2	NA	once	TRBV5-1	CASSSGQHPNYGYTF	TGCGCCAGCAGCTCTGGACAACATCCGAACTATGGCTACACCTTC
TRBJ2-2	TRBD2	NA	TRBV6-1	CGSRPSGSPGELFF	TGTGGCTCCCGGCCTAGCGGGAGTCCCGGGGAGCTGTTTTTT
TRBJ1-5	TRBD1	NA	TRBV19	CASSRLGTGDNQPQHF	TGTGCCAGTAGTAGGCTTGGGACAGGGGACAATCAGCCCCAGCATTTT
TRBJ1-5	NA	NA	TRBV19	CASSSQIDQPQHF	TGTGCCAGTAGTAGCCAGATTGATCAGCCCCAGCATTTT
TRBJ2-5	NA	few	TRBV20-1	CSARGGETQYF	TGCAGTGCTAGGGGAGGAGAGACCCAGTACTTC
TRBJ2-1	NA	once	TRBV30	CAWSWGGLEEQFF	TGTGCCTGGAGTTGGGGGGGGCTGGAGGAGCAGTTCTTC
TRBJ2-5	NA	NA	TRBV4-3	CASSDNVQETQYF	TGCGCCAGCAGCGACAACGTACAAGAGACCCAGTACTTC
TRBJ2-3	TRBD1	once	TRBV7-8	CASSLGQGAWTDTQYF	TGTGCCAGCAGCTTAGGACAGGGGGCATGGACAGATACGCAGTATTTT
TRBJ2-7	NA	NA	TRBV9	CASSVGGGGPYKQYF	TGTGCCAGCAGCGTAGGCGGGGGCGGTCCCTACAAGCAGTACTTC
TRBJ1-2	NA	few	TRBV18	CASSPPPGTPGYTF	TGTGCCAGCTCACCACCGCCGGGAACCCCTGGCTACACCTTC
TRBJ1-1	NA	NA	TRBV9	CASSGNPDSGNTEAFF	TGTGCCAGCAGCGGGAACCCGGACTCGGGGAACACTGAAGCTTTCTTT
TRBJ1-1	NA	NA	TRBV29-1	CSEKGGLGTEAFF	TGCAGCGAAAAAGGAGGGTTGGGCACTGAAGCTTTCTTT
TRBJ2-1	TRBD2	NA	TRBV6-5	CASSYSGLAGYNEQFF	TGTGCCAGCAGTTATTCGGGACTAGCGGGGTACAATGAGCAGTTCTTC
TRBJ1-1	NA	NA	TRBV19	CASSEGGGTEAFF	TGTGCCAGTAGTGAGGGGGGAGGGACTGAAGCTTTCTTT
TRBJ1-5	TRBD1	NA	TRBV18	CASSPTGGNQPQHF	TGTGCCAGCTCACCGACAGGGGGCAATCAGCCCCAGCATTTT
TRBJ2-7	TRBD2	NA	TRBV19	CASSTIAGAYEQYF	TGTGCCAGTAGTACTATAGCGGGGGCCTACGAGCAGTACTTC
TRBJ1-3	TRBD1	NA	TRBV7-9	CASSSGGSGNTIYF	TGTGCCAGCAGCTCAGGGGGTTCTGGAAACACCATATATTTT
TRBJ2-5	NA	NA	TRBV5-4	CASSLAGAETQYF	TGTGCCAGCAGCTTGGCGGGAGCAGAGACCCAGTACTTC
TRBJ2-5	NA	NA	TRBV6-5	CASNDQGQETQYF	TGTGCCAGCAACGACCAGGGGCAAGAGACCCAGTACTTC
TRBJ1-5	TRBD1	NA	TRBV2	CASGETGLKPQHF	TGTGCCAGCGGAGAGACAGGGTTGAAGCCCCAGCATTTT
TRBJ1-2	TRBD1	once	TRBV6-1	CASSDIGTGEYGYTF	TGTGCCAGCAGTGACATCGGGACAGGGGAATATGGCTACACCTTC
TRBJ1-1	TRBD1	once	TRBV6-5	CASSSRTGMEAFF	TGTGCCAGCAGTTCCCGGACAGGGATGGAAGCTTTCTTT
TRBJ1-2	NA	NA	TRBV28	CASRMGGNYGYTF	TGTGCCAGCAGAATGGGGGGGAACTATGGCTACACCTTC
TRBJ1-2	NA	NA	TRBV18	CASSPAQAGYGYTF	TGTGCCAGCTCACCTGCGCAGGCGGGGTATGGCTACACCTTC
TRBJ2-3	NA	NA	TRBV7-2	CASSLAERDTQYF	TGTGCCAGCAGCTTAGCGGAGAGAGATACGCAGTATTTT
TRBJ1-1	TRBD1	NA	TRBV7-9	CASSLVTGANRAFF	TGTGCCAGCAGCTTAGTTACAGGGGCAAACAGGGCTTTCTTT